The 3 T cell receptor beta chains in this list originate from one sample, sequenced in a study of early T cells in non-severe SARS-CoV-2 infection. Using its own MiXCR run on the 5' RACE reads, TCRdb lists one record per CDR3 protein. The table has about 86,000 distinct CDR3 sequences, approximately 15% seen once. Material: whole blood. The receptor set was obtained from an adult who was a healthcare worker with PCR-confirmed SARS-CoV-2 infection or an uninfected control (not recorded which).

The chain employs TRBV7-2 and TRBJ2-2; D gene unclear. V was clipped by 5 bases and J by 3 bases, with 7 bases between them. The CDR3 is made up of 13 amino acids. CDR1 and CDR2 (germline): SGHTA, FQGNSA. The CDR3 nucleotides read TGTGCCAGCAGCCGAAAATACACCGGGGAGCTGTTTTTT. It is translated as CASSRKYTGELFF.

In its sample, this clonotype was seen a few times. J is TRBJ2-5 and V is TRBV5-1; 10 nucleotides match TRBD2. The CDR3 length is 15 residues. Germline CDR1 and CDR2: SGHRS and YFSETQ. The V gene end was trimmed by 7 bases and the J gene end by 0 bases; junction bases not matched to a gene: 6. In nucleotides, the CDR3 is TGCGCCAGCCAGAAGACTAGCGGGTACCAAGAGACCCAGTACTTC. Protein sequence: CASQKTSGYQETQYF.

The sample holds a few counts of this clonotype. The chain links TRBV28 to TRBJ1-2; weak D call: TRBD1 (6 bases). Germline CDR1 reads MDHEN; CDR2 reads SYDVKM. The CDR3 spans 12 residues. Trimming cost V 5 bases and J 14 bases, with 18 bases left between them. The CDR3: CASSPDSRGCTF. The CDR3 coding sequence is TGTGCCAGCAGTCCGGACAGCCGGGGTTGTACCTTC.